The clone carrying this T cell receptor (beta chain) was found once. Libraries were prepared by immunoSEQ multiplex PCR; TCRdb keeps only in-frame clonotypes and omits some of them. In the table there are some 120,000 clones, over 85% of which are singletons. Trimming stripped 1 base from V and 3 bases from J, with 13 bases between. This CDR3 has 16 amino acids. Germline CDR1 is SNHLY and CDR2 is FYNNEI. This entry comes from a study of control samples from healthy donors and cancer patients. The sample comprised blood. The receptor's source is a man younger than 45 in good health. V usage is TRBV2 and J usage is TRBJ1-3; D is undetermined. CDR3 sequence reads: CASSEEAGTVGNTIYF. Written as DNA, the CDR3 is TGTGCCAGCAGTGAAGAGGCGGGAACTGTTGGAAACACCATATATTTT.